A selection of T cell receptor beta chains follows, all from one sample in a study of Ad26.COV2.S vaccination and SARS-CoV-2 variants. Method: immunoSEQ multiplex PCR; TCRdb's copy keeps in-frame clones and lacks some. Here the sample spans 440,000 or so clones, 89% being singletons. The starting material was peripheral blood, obtained in a trial of Ad26.COV2.S vaccine versus placebo. All receptors come from a person between 18 and 65 years old who received the Ad26.COV2.S COVID-19 vaccine or a placebo. Each CDR3 is given with its conserved first and last residue. D genes are given only for firm matches. Clone sizes are given selectively: once, few, many, or a class where the clone is expanded.

j_gene | d_gene | v_gene | abundance | CDR3aa | CDR3nt
TRBJ1-3 | NA | TRBV30 | few | CAWSLGNTIYF | TGTGCCTGGTCCTTGGGAAACACCATATATTTT
TRBJ2-1 | NA | TRBV29-1 | NA | CSVATRDRYNEQFF | TGCAGCGTTGCTACCCGGGACCGCTACAATGAGCAGTTCTTC
TRBJ2-5 | NA | TRBV18 | NA | CASSPSNSGGGQTQYF | TGTGCCAGCTCACCCTCGAACAGCGGAGGAGGACAGACCCAGTACTTC
TRBJ1-2 | TRBD1 | TRBV11-1 | NA | CASSRGQGGGYTF | TGTGCCAGCAGCAGAGGACAGGGTGGTGGCTACACCTTC
TRBJ2-7 | NA | TRBV5-1 | NA | CASSPGQAIYEQYF | TGCGCCAGCAGCCCGGGGCAGGCAATCTACGAGCAGTACTTC
TRBJ2-2 | NA | TRBV5-1 | once | CASSSTSSNTGELFF | TGCGCCAGCAGCTCGACTAGTTCCAACACCGGGGAGCTGTTTTTT
TRBJ2-3 | NA | TRBV19 | NA | CASSIFGGVTTDTQYF | TGTGCCAGTAGTATATTTGGAGGGGTAACCACAGATACGCAGTATTTT
TRBJ2-2 | TRBD1 | TRBV5-5 | NA | CASSLAGTGFYSGELFF | TGTGCCAGCAGCTTGGCTGGGACAGGGTTTTATTCCGGGGAGCTGTTTTTT
TRBJ2-1 | TRBD1 | TRBV11-3 | NA | CASSRQGYNEQFF | TGTGCCAGCAGCCGACAGGGTTACAATGAGCAGTTCTTC
TRBJ2-1 | NA | TRBV7-3 | NA | CASSSGVWGGDEQFF | TGTGCCAGCAGCTCCGGGGTGTGGGGCGGCGATGAGCAGTTCTTC
TRBJ2-7 | NA | TRBV27 | NA | CASTQRVPRETEQYF | TGTGCCAGCACCCAGAGGGTCCCTAGGGAAACCGAGCAGTACTTC
TRBJ2-7 | NA | TRBV29-1 | NA | CSVGKGPHHYEQYF | TGCAGCGTTGGCAAGGGGCCTCATCACTACGAGCAGTACTTC
TRBJ1-1 | NA | TRBV21-1 | NA | CASSKWSRGNRGVGNTEAFF | TGTGCCAGCAGCAAATGGAGTCGGGGGAACAGGGGCGTGGGGAACACTGAAGCTTTCTTT
TRBJ2-3 | TRBD2 | TRBV5-1 | NA | CASSLDPPSGTSTDTQYF | TGCGCCAGCAGCTTGGACCCACCTAGCGGCACTAGCACAGATACGCAGTATTTT
TRBJ2-3 | NA | TRBV3-1/TRBV3-2 | NA | CASSQERSIGPTDTQYF | TGTGCCAGCAGCCAAGAAAGATCAATCGGGCCCACAGATACGCAGTATTTT
TRBJ2-5 | NA | TRBV30 | NA | CAWSGLYQETQYF | TGTGCCTGGAGTGGCCTCTACCAAGAGACCCAGTACTTC
TRBJ2-3 | NA | TRBV5-8 | once | CASSLVGRGTDTQYF | TGTGCCAGCAGCTTGGTCGGGAGAGGCACAGATACGCAGTATTTT
TRBJ2-1 | TRBD2 | TRBV24-1 | NA | CATSDQGGRQFF | TGTGCCACCAGTGATCAGGGCGGGAGGCAGTTCTTC
TRBJ1-5 | TRBD1 | TRBV7-6 | NA | CASSPNYDRVHWDQPQHF | TGTGCCAGCAGCCCAAACTACGACAGGGTCCATTGGGATCAGCCCCAGCATTTT
TRBJ2-7 | TRBD2 | TRBV28 | NA | CAHAGGHHYEQYF | TGTGCCCATGCGGGGGGTCACCACTACGAGCAGTACTTC
TRBJ1-2 | TRBD1 | TRBV2 | NA | CASSPTGEQYGYTF | TGTGCCAGCAGTCCAACAGGGGAGCAATATGGCTACACCTTC
TRBJ1-4 | NA | TRBV19 | NA | CASTSTGRWEKLFF | TGTGCCAGTACCTCAACAGGGCGGTGGGAAAAACTGTTTTTT
TRBJ1-1 | NA | TRBV15 | NA | CATSRVGTAAEAFF | TGTGCCACCAGCAGAGTAGGGACTGCCGCTGAAGCTTTCTTT
TRBJ1-4 | NA | TRBV9 | NA | CASSVGATNEKLFF | TGTGCCAGCAGCGTGGGGGCAACTAATGAAAAACTGTTTTTT
TRBJ1-4 | NA | TRBV27 | NA | CASSLRGIPTNEKLFF | TGTGCCAGCAGCCTCAGAGGTATCCCAACTAATGAAAAACTGTTTTTT
TRBJ1-1 | TRBD1 | TRBV25-1 | NA | CASSFTGVLGTEAFF | TGTGCCAGCAGCTTCACAGGGGTCTTGGGCACTGAAGCTTTCTTT
TRBJ2-5 | NA | TRBV7-8 | once | CASILQGYRETQYF | TGTGCCAGCATCCTACAGGGTTATAGGGAGACCCAGTACTTC
TRBJ1-1 | NA | TRBV6-5 | few | CASSYSGRKAFF | TGTGCCAGCAGTTACTCGGGACGAAAAGCTTTCTTT
TRBJ2-1 | TRBD2 | TRBV11-3 | NA | CASSFSGTRGNEQFF | TGTGCCAGCAGCTTTAGCGGGACAAGGGGCAATGAGCAGTTCTTC
TRBJ2-7 | NA | TRBV18 | NA | CASSPGTRSYEQYF | TGTGCCAGCTCACCAGGGACTCGCTCCTACGAGCAGTACTTC
TRBJ2-3 | NA | TRBV6-5 | NA | CASSYWSATDTQYF | TGTGCCAGCAGTTATTGGAGTGCCACAGATACGCAGTATTTT
TRBJ2-1 | TRBD2 | TRBV5-1 | NA | CASSRTSGVINEQFF | TGCGCCAGCAGCCGGACTAGCGGGGTCATCAATGAGCAGTTCTTC
TRBJ2-2 | NA | TRBV5-5 | once | CASSPRIPTGELFF | TGTGCCAGCAGCCCCCGGATCCCTACCGGGGAGCTGTTTTTT
TRBJ1-4 | NA | TRBV28 | NA | CASSSLWGEKLFF | TGTGCCAGCAGCTCCCTGTGGGGCGAAAAACTGTTTTTT
TRBJ2-2 | NA | TRBV14 | NA | CASSQDRLRTGELFF | TGTGCCAGCAGCCAAGACAGGTTGAGAACCGGGGAGCTGTTTTTT
TRBJ1-6 | NA | TRBV3-1/TRBV3-2 | NA | CASSQLGSPLHF | TGTGCCAGCAGCCAACTAGGTTCACCCCTCCACTTT
TRBJ1-1 | NA | TRBV2 | NA | CASMVDTEAFF | TGTGCCAGCATGGTGGATACTGAAGCTTTCTTT
TRBJ2-7 | NA | TRBV12-3/TRBV12-4 | NA | CASSSDTGVKQYF | TGTGCCAGCAGTTCCGACACCGGGGTCAAGCAGTACTTC
TRBJ1-5 | NA | TRBV19 | few | CASRPGQTINQPQHF | TGTGCCAGTCGTCCGGGACAAACGATCAATCAGCCCCAGCATTTT
TRBJ2-7 | NA | TRBV27 | NA | CASRGPSLNEQYF | TGTGCCAGCAGGGGACCGTCCCTCAACGAGCAGTACTTC
TRBJ2-7 | NA | TRBV4-1 | NA | CASSFAQAHTSHEQYF | TGCGCCAGCAGCTTCGCTCAGGCCCACACCTCTCACGAGCAGTACTTC
TRBJ2-1 | NA | TRBV19 | NA | CASSLLDGNEQFF | TGTGCCAGTAGTCTCCTTGATGGAAATGAGCAGTTCTTC
TRBJ2-3 | NA | TRBV19 | NA | CASRNQVADTQYF | TGTGCCAGTAGGAATCAAGTTGCAGATACGCAGTATTTT
TRBJ1-3 | NA | TRBV9 | few | CASSNSGVSGNTIYF | TGTGCCAGCAGCAACTCAGGGGTCTCTGGAAACACCATATATTTT
TRBJ2-5 | NA | TRBV24-1 | few | CATSEGLRGETQYF | TGTGCCACCAGTGAGGGCCTGCGGGGAGAGACCCAGTACTTC
TRBJ2-1 | TRBD2 | TRBV7-3 | NA | CASSLTHTSGDYNEQFF | TGTGCCAGCAGCTTAACCCACACTAGCGGAGATTACAATGAGCAGTTCTTC